The sequence of this T cell receptor (beta chain) was determined in a study of T cells after yellow fever vaccination. This clonotype was detected ten times or more. Its antigen is as yet unknown. Unmatched junction bases numbered 5, after V lost 4 bases and J lost 6 bases. Germline V CDR1 and CDR2: MGHRA, YSYEKL. This CDR3 is built from 16 residues. General study findings and limits: Post-booster samples contained most primary-vaccination clones (just under 98% CD4, roughly 88% CD8). Researchers noted that a small share of clonotypes showed up in both CD4 and CD8 compartments.

5'RACE template switching generated TCR cDNA, adding a universal primer site and UMIs. TCRdb analysed the 5' RACE reads with MiXCR anew, one entry per CDR3 protein. This table has more than 200,000 distinct CDR3 sequences, roughly 4% appearing once. The chain joins TRBV4-1 to TRBJ2-3, with 15 positions matching TRBD2. This specimen was PBMCs, taken 15 days after the yellow fever booster vaccination. This sequence originates from a man between 18 and 35 years old who received the YFV17D yellow fever vaccine. The CDR3 is CASSRTSGGASDTQYF. The CDR3 region has the DNA TGCGCCAGCAGCCGGACTAGCGGGGGGGCATCGGATACGCAGTATTTT.